Below, one T cell receptor (beta chain) is given with its context. A much larger clone is a single base away; this may be a read error. The sample comes from a study of blood T cells in healthy people across ages. Germline V gene sequence: CDR1 MGHRA, CDR2 YSYEKL. V was trimmed by 4 bases and J by 2 bases, leaving 12 bases between them. The CDR3 sequence is 14 residues long. In each sample, at least 7 million PBMCs were isolated. The authors ran a second PCR of roughly 6 to 12 cycles using a sample-barcoded 5' primer and a J-beta primer mix. TCRdb re-analysed the 5' RACE reads in MiXCR, keeping a single row per CDR3 protein. The sample has around 1,500,000 distinct CDR3 sequences, roughly 27% seen once; the top ten hold roughly 8%.

This TCR was sampled from a woman aged 25 to 45 in good health. The sequenced sample was blood. The chain combines TRBV4-1 with TRBJ2-7, with D possibly TRBD1 on 5 matching bases. The CDR3 protein is CASSRVETAYEQYF. In nucleotides, the CDR3 is TGCGCCAGCAGCCGGGTCGAGACAGCCTACGAGCAGTACTTC.